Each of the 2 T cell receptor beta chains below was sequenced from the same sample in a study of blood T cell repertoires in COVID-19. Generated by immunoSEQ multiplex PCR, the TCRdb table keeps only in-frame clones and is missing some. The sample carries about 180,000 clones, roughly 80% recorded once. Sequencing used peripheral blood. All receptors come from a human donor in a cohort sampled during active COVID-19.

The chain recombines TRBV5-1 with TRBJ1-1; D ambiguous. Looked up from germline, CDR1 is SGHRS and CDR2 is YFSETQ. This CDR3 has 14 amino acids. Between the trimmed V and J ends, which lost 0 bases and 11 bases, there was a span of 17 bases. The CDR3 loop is CASSLAGDSGVAFF. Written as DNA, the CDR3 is TGCGCCAGCAGCTTGGCCGGGGATTCCGGGGTGGCTTTCTTT. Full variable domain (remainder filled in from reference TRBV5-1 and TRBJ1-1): KAGVTQTPRYLIKTRGQQVTLSCSPISGHRSVSWYQQTPGQGLQFLFEYFSETQRNKGNFPGRFSGRQFSNSRSEMNVSTLELGDSALYLCASSLAGDSGVAFFGQGTRLTVV.

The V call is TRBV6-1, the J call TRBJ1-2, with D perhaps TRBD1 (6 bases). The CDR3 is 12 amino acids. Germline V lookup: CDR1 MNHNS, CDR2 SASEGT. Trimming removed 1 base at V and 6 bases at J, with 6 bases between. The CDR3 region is CASSEGDNGYTF. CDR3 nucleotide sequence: TGTGCCAGCAGTGAAGGGGACAATGGCTACACCTTC.